A single sample gave rise to the 32 T cell receptor beta chains below, sequenced in a study of OX40 agonist ivuxolimab in advanced cancers. Here immunoSEQ multiplex PCR was the method, and the copy in TCRdb shows in-frame clones only, minus some. The top ten hold around 15% of the sample, which has roughly 11,000 clones, about three quarters seen once. The sequenced sample was CD4+ or CD8+ T cells sorted from blood, obtained in a trial of the OX40 agonist ivuxolimab. The receptors shown here come from an adult with an advanced solid tumor such as melanoma, head and neck, liver or kidney cancer.

The chain recombines TRBV19 with TRBJ1-5, with D uncertain. The CDR3 sequence is 15 residues long. The germline V and J ends were trimmed by 1 base and 0 bases, with 7 bases remaining between them. Germline V gene lookup returns CDR1 LNHDA and CDR2 SQIVND (reference sequence). The CDR3 DNA reads TGTGCCAGTAGTATAGTCGCGACTAGCAATCAGCCCCAGCATTTT. Its translation is CASSIVATSNQPQHF.

In its sample, this clone was seen once. The chain combines TRBV5-1 with TRBJ1-1; 8 bases align to TRBD1. J lost 5 bases, V lost 0 bases, and 6 bases had no gene match. Germline lookup yields CDR1 SGHRS and CDR2 YFSETQ. The CDR3 has 15 residues. CDR3 amino acids: CASSLAGQGTTEAFF. DNA for the CDR3: TGCGCCAGCAGCTTGGCCGGACAGGGAACGACTGAAGCTTTCTTT. Looking up the rest from reference TRBV5-1 and TRBJ1-1 gives the full variable domain: KAGVTQTPRYLIKTRGQQVTLSCSPISGHRSVSWYQQTPGQGLQFLFEYFSETQRNKGNFPGRFSGRQFSNSRSEMNVSTLELGDSALYLCASSLAGQGTTEAFFGQGTRLTVV.

J is TRBJ2-7 and V is TRBV4-2; TRBD2 aligns across 10 bases. This CDR3 contains 16 residues. Unmatched junction bases numbered 3, after V lost 0 bases and J lost 1 base. In germline, CDR1 is LGHNA, CDR2 YNFKEQ. As DNA, the CDR3 is TGTGCCAGCAGCCAAGAATCTAGCGGGAGTTCCTACGAGCAGTACTTC. This gives the protein CASSQESSGSSYEQYF.

By share of the sample, this clone is medium-sized. V usage is TRBV27 and J usage is TRBJ1-2; a possible D gene is TRBD1 (5 bases). The CDR3 is made up of 13 amino acids. From germline, CDR1 is MNHEY and CDR2 SMNVEV (reference sequence). Trimming removed 7 bases at V and 5 bases at J, with 14 bases between. This CDR3 reads CASMGGASYGYTF. As DNA, the CDR3 is TGTGCCAGCATGGGTGGGGCTTCTTATGGCTACACCTTC.

The V gene is TRBV23-1, the J gene TRBJ2-3; 8 positions agree with TRBD2. TRBV23-1 is treated as an ORF (open reading frame) with a function not yet certain. The CDR3 runs to 17 residues. Trimming removed 0 bases from V and 11 bases from J; junction bases left unmatched: 16. The CDR3 is CASSQSRERGPLLGQYF. For the CDR3, the DNA is TGCGCCAGCAGTCAATCACGGGAGCGGGGGCCCCTTCTCGGGCAGTATTTT.

By proportion, this clone is large. This chain joins TRBV5-6 and TRBJ2-1; 7 bases map to TRBD1. CDR3 size: 15 residues. Trimming took 2 bases from V and 2 from J; bases not matched to a gene: 4. Germline V gives CDR1 SGHDT, CDR2 YYEEEE. CDR3 region: CASSLGDRAYNEQFF. CDR3 in DNA: TGTGCCAGCAGCTTAGGCGACAGGGCCTACAATGAGCAGTTCTTC.

The chain links TRBV4-2 to TRBJ2-1, with a tentative D call TRBD2 (5 bases). Germline CDR1 and CDR2: LGHNA and YNFKEQ. The CDR3 totals 12 residues. V lost 4 bases to trimming and J lost 9 bases, with 10 bases between them. Written as DNA, the CDR3 is TGTGCCAGCAGCCCTGGAGGCAGTGAGCAGTTCTTC. Its translation: CASSPGGSEQFF.

Only a few counts were recorded for this clone. The chain combines TRBV5-1 with TRBJ2-5; either TRBD1 or TRBD2 may supply D (6 bases each). The CDR3 totals 16 residues. The germline CDR1 and CDR2 sequences are SGHRS and YFSETQ. Trimming took 3 bases from V and 1 from J, leaving 16 bases between them. The CDR3 DNA is TGCGCCAGCAGCTCCCCCCGGCGGGACACCCAAGAGACCCAGTACTTC. Translation gives CASSSPRRDTQETQYF.

The chain uses TRBV6-6 and TRBJ2-1, with D possibly called TRBD1 or TRBD2 (5 bases each). Germline loops: CDR1 MNHNY, CDR2 SVGAGI (reference sequence). CDR3 length: 14 amino acids. Trimming shortened V by 2 bases and J by 2 bases, and 7 bases separated the two germline ends. CDR3 sequence: CASSYEGPYNEQFF. The CDR3 DNA reads TGTGCCAGCAGTTACGAGGGGCCCTACAATGAGCAGTTCTTC.

In DNA, the CDR3 is TGCAGCGTTGAAGGTACTGCGAACACCGGGGAGCTGTTTTTT. It is translated as CSVEGTANTGELFF. The chain employs TRBV29-1 and TRBJ2-2, with D uncertain. Trimming stripped 1 base from V and 0 bases from J, with 6 bases between. Germline lookup yields CDR1 SQVTM and CDR2 ANQGSEA. The CDR3 runs to 14 residues.

V gene TRBV13 combines with J gene TRBJ2-3; unclear D gene. V gave up 6 bases and J gave up 5 bases, with 15 bases separating them. This CDR3 is built from 14 residues. Germline CDR1 reads PRHDT; CDR2 reads FYEKMQ (reference sequence). The CDR3 bases are TGTGCCAGCAGGGAGCAAACCCTTGGAGATACGCAGTATTTT. Translated: CASREQTLGDTQYF.

V gene TRBV21-1 combines with J gene TRBJ1-3. TRBV21-1 is a pseudogene. The CDR3 has 17 amino acids. CDR3 sequence (DNA): TGTGCCAGCAGCAAAGAGAGTAAGGAGATCTCTGGAAACACCATATATTTT. This gives the protein CASSKESKEISGNTIYF.

This clone appeared once. The rearrangement links TRBV18 to TRBJ2-2; TRBD1 is a possible D gene (5 bases). This CDR3 has 15 amino acids. CDR1 is KGHSH, CDR2 LQKENI, per germline. Trimming left V 6 bases short and J 4 bases short, with 15 bases between. The CDR3 region is CASSPLDDSTGELFF. In nucleotides, the CDR3 is TGTGCCAGCTCTCCCCTAGACGACAGCACCGGGGAGCTGTTTTTT.

This chain links TRBV6-4 with TRBJ2-2, with 8 positions matching TRBD2. CDR1 and CDR2 from the germline V gene are MRHNA and SNTAGT. The CDR3 extends over 18 amino acids. V lost 2 bases, J lost 3 bases, and 11 bases stayed unmatched. CDR3 sequence: CASSDREDSGEHTGELFF. In DNA, the CDR3 is TGTGCCAGCAGTGACAGGGAGGATAGCGGGGAGCACACCGGGGAGCTGTTTTTT.

The rearrangement links TRBV2 to TRBJ2-5; TRBD1 or TRBD2 may be the D gene (5 bases each). The germline V gene encodes CDR1 SNHLY and CDR2 FYNNEI. V lost 0 bases to trimming and J lost 4 bases, with 18 bases between them. The CDR3 runs to 17 residues. Here the CDR3 DNA reads TGTGCCAGCAGTGAAGCCAACCCGCCGGGGCCCCGAGAGACCCAGTACTTC. Its translation is CASSEANPPGPRETQYF. The full variable domain, its missing parts supplied by reference TRBV2 and TRBJ2-5, is EPEVTQTPSHQVTQMGQEVILRCVPISNHLYFYWYRQILGQKVEFLVSFYNNEISEKSEIFDDQFSVERPDGSNFTLKIRSTKLEDSAMYFCASSEANPPGPRETQYFGPGTRLLVL.

The chain links TRBV6-5 to TRBJ2-1; 7 positions match TRBD1. From germline, CDR1 is MNHEY and CDR2 SVGAGI. V shed 6 bases and J 6 bases; nucleotides not matched to a gene: 11. The CDR3 has 15 amino acids. The CDR3 nucleotides are TGTGCCAGCAGCCCGGGACAGTTGTTTGCCAATGAGCAGTTCTTC. Residues: CASSPGQLFANEQFF.

The chain employs TRBV5-4 and TRBJ2-7; possible D gene TRBD2, 6 bases. This CDR3 region has 17 residues. Trimming left V 2 bases short and J 3 bases short, with 21 bases between. Germline assignment: CDR1 SGHNT and CDR2 YYREEE (reference sequence). CDR3 DNA sequence: TGTGCCAGCAGCTTTGGGGGGAGAGGCGGGCCGTACTACGAGCAGTACTTC. The encoded protein is CASSFGGRGGPYYEQYF.

The rearrangement uses TRBV14 and TRBJ2-1; 11 nucleotides line up with TRBD2. Germline CDR1 and CDR2: SGHDN and FVKESK. V lost 4 bases and J lost 9; bases outside the gene matches: 8. CDR3 length: 15 residues. CDR3 in DNA: TGTGCCAGCAGCCCCGGGCTAGCGGGGGGCGGTGAGCAGTTCTTC. Its protein product is CASSPGLAGGGEQFF.

The chain uses TRBV7-2 and TRBJ1-1; a weak D match, TRBD1 (5 bases). CDR3 length equals 14 residues. The germline gives CDR1 SGHTA, CDR2 FQGNSA. With 3 bases removed from V and 1 base from J, the gap between germline ends came to 9 bases. CDR3 region: CASSFGGWNTEAFF. The DNA of the CDR3 is TGTGCCAGCAGCTTCGGGGGATGGAACACTGAAGCTTTCTTT.

This rearrangement joins TRBV28 to TRBJ2-7, with D perhaps matching TRBD2 (7 bases). Germline CDR1 is MDHEN and CDR2 is SYDVKM. V gave up 1 base and J gave up 3 bases, with 16 bases separating them. The CDR3 is 16 amino acids. The CDR3 nucleotides are TGTGCCAGCAGTTTATCCCCGGGGAGGGGGAGCTACGAGCAGTACTTC. Translating gives CASSLSPGRGSYEQYF.

This chain connects TRBV6-1 to TRBJ2-1, with D uncertain. The CDR3 spans 12 residues. V lost 3 bases to trimming and J lost 9 bases, with 9 bases between them. Looked up from germline, CDR1 is MNHNS and CDR2 is SASEGT. CDR3 bases: TGTGCCAGCAGTGAGTACCAAGTTGAGCAGTTCTTC. Translation gives CASSEYQVEQFF.

V and J are TRBV5-1 and TRBJ2-2; D is ambiguous. Looked up from germline, CDR1 is SGHRS and CDR2 is YFSETQ. The CDR3 loop spans 15 amino acids. V was trimmed by 0 bases and J by 0 bases, leaving 6 bases between them. The CDR3 here is CASSLASANTGELFF. The CDR3 nucleotides are TGCGCCAGCAGCTTGGCCAGCGCGAACACCGGGGAGCTGTTTTTT.

The chain employs TRBV7-8 and TRBJ2-7; maybe TRBD2 (7 bases). Trimming removed 8 bases from V and 3 bases from J, with 17 bases in between. Germline loops: CDR1 SGHVS, CDR2 FQNEAQ. This CDR3 is built from 14 residues. For the CDR3, the DNA is TGTGCCAGCCAACTAAGGGGGGGATACTACGAGCAGTACTTC. Translated: CASQLRGGYYEQYF.

The count of this clone is one. At one end the junction does not follow the germline gene, possibly because of a read error. The rearrangement uses TRBV2 and TRBJ2-7; tentatively, D is TRBD1 or TRBD2 (5 bases each). Germline lookup yields CDR1 SNHLY and CDR2 FYNNEI. The CDR3 is 13 amino acids. CDR3 bases: TGTGCCAGCAGTCCCGGGACGACCCCTATGTGGGACTTC. It specifies CASSPGTTPMWDF.

This clone was detected once. The rearrangement uses TRBV6-5 and TRBJ1-2; D is unresolved. This CDR3 spans 13 amino acids. V lost 5 bases and J lost 2, with 9 bases in between. The germline V gene encodes CDR1 MNHEY and CDR2 SVGAGI. The CDR3 DNA follows: TGTGCCAGCAGTGAGAACGAAAACTATGGCTACACCTTC. Protein: CASSENENYGYTF.

The J gene is TRBJ2-1, the V gene TRBV13; tentatively, D is TRBD2 (7 bases). The length of the CDR3 is 13 residues. The V and J ends lost 5 bases and 8 bases respectively, with 13 bases between them. CDR1 is PRHDT and CDR2 is FYEKMQ in the germline V gene (reference sequence). CDR3 residues: CASSPAGAYEQFF. The CDR3, as DNA: TGTGCCAGCAGCCCGGCGGGGGCATATGAGCAGTTCTTC.

The chain has TRBV10-3 and TRBJ2-5; weak D call: TRBD2 (6 bases). The CDR3 covers 13 residues. Trimming removed 6 bases from V and 4 bases from J, with 12 bases in between. Germline V gives CDR1 ENHRY, CDR2 SYGVKD. CDR3 nucleotides: TGTGCCATCAGGGGTGACGGGGGAGAGACCCAGTACTTC. Protein sequence: CAIRGDGGETQYF.

The chain is built from TRBV6-4 and TRBJ1-1, with D hard to call. Germline CDR1 reads MRHNA; CDR2 reads SNTAGT. Trimming cost V 6 bases and J 2 bases, with 13 bases left between them. The CDR3 totals 14 residues. CDR3 nucleotides: TGTGCCAGCAGCCCAAGGGCAGATAACACTGAAGCTTTCTTT. It yields the protein CASSPRADNTEAFF.

V and J are TRBV7-9 and TRBJ2-3; D unclear. CDR1 and CDR2 from the germline V gene are SEHNR and FQNEAQ (reference sequence). The CDR3 covers 13 residues. V was trimmed by 6 bases and J by 2 bases, leaving 9 bases between them. The CDR3 DNA sequence: TGTGCCAGCAGTTTGCGGAACACAGATACGCAGTATTTT. It is translated as CASSLRNTDTQYF.

This clone was seen once. V usage is TRBV21-1 and J usage is TRBJ2-5; the table's D call, TRBD2, has no DNA check behind it. TRBV21-1 is given as a pseudogene. This CDR3 has 18 amino acids. Here the CDR3 reads CASSKEVAGGEYQETQYF. The CDR3 coding sequence is TGTGCCAGCAGCAAAGAGGTAGCGGGGGGCGAGTACCAAGAGACCCAGTACTTC.

This chain connects TRBV6-1 to TRBJ1-5; D is undetermined. This CDR3 comprises 15 residues. The V gene lost 4 bases and the J gene lost 0 bases, with 10 bases spanning the gap. Looked up from germline, CDR1 is MNHNS and CDR2 is SASEGT. This CDR3 is CASSGDIYSNQPQHF. CDR3 coding DNA: TGTGCCAGCAGTGGTGACATTTATAGCAATCAGCCCCAGCATTTT.

This sequence joins TRBV6-1 and TRBJ2-7; no definite D call. Germline V lookup: CDR1 MNHNS, CDR2 SASEGT. The CDR3 is 13 amino acids. Trimming shortened V by 4 bases and J by 4 bases, and 11 bases separated the two germline ends. The CDR3 loop is CASSGTTLYEQYF. CDR3 in DNA: TGTGCCAGCAGTGGAACGACACTTTACGAGCAGTACTTC.